This TCR beta chain is drawn from a study of blood T cell repertoires in COVID-19. Across the whole study: Donors in the United States, Italy and Spain gave samples during acute or convalescent COVID-19. Sources were T cells, B-cell-depleted T cells, or PBMCs; the material itself was cDNA or gDNA.

Under the authors' procedure: Amplified reference gene primers provided the basis for estimating nucleated cell counts. Assay used: immunoSEQ multiplex PCR; TCRdb lists only in-frame clones, some missing. The V and J calls and clone size come from that table; D and trimming were worked out from the DNA. Among about 150,000 clones listed, around 87% were seen once. Sequences were obtained from peripheral blood. The TCR originated in a woman at least 80 years old with COVID-19, enrolled during active disease.

CDR3 nucleotide sequence: TGTGCCAGCAGCCAATCTGGGAGGCAGGCCCTCCACTTT. Protein: CASSQSGRQALHF. The chain couples TRBV16 to TRBJ1-6, with D unclear. Looked up from germline, CDR1 is KGHSY and CDR2 is FQNENV. V gave up 0 bases and J gave up 14 bases, with 11 bases separating them. CDR3 length: 13 amino acids.